The 10 T cell receptor beta chains presented below share a single source sample, sequenced in a study of tumor-infiltrating lymphocytes in primary liver carcinoma. Starting material of 450 to 550 ng total RNA yielded TCR beta cDNA via a constant-region primer. Employing slightly modified ARM-PCR, three nested multiplex PCR rounds were run, and these gave rise to the TCR beta libraries. For approximately 11 cycles apiece, the opening two PCR rounds ran with TRBV1-TRBV30 forward primers and a C-beta reverse primer. TCRdb reprocessed the multiplex PCR reads with MiXCR, giving one entry per CDR3 protein. The sample lists around 330,000 distinct CDR3 sequences, 58% seen once, with approximately 15% in the top ten. Unsorted whole blood served as the source of blood RNA, and germline DNA was extracted as well. The specimen was peripheral blood. The receptors here all came from a woman under 40 with primary liver carcinoma and hepatitis B virus infection.

The chain links TRBV12-3 or TRBV12-4 to TRBJ2-2; no clear D gene. V gave up 7 bases and J gave up 6 bases, with 12 bases separating them. This CDR3 is built from 13 residues. The chain's CDR3 is CASTSVGPGELFF. Here the CDR3 DNA reads TGTGCCAGCACGAGTGTTGGTCCCGGGGAGCTGTTTTTT.

For this clonotype: An end of the junction does not agree with germline; a read error may underlie this. The chain has TRBV11-2 and TRBJ2-7; TRBD1 might be the D (5 bases). The germline V gene encodes CDR1 SGHAT and CDR2 FQNNGV. This CDR3 comprises 14 residues. CDR3 sequence (DNA): TGTGCCAGCAGCTTTAATTCAGGGTGGTACGATCAGTACTTC. This gives the protein CASSFNSGWYDQYF.

This clonotype was seen a few times. This chain connects TRBV5-6 to TRBJ1-1; tentatively, D is TRBD1 (5 bases). The V end lost 0 bases, the J end lost 13 bases, and 16 bases lay between the germline ends. The CDR3 has 13 amino acids. The germline gives CDR1 SGHDT, CDR2 YYEEEE. CDR3 bases: TGTGCCAGCAGCTTGGGGGGCGGCCCCGCGGTTTTCTTT. Its protein product is CASSLGGGPAVFF. The full variable domain, rest sourced from reference TRBV5-6 and TRBJ1-1, is DAGVTQSPTHLIKTRGQQVTLRCSPKSGHDTVSWYQQALGQGPQFIFQYYEEEERQRGNFPDRFSGHQFPNYSSELNVNALLLGDSALYLCASSLGGGPAVFFGQGTRLTVV.

With regard to this clonotype: A much larger clone lies a single base off, so this may be a read error. The gene calls are TRBV4-2 and TRBJ2-1, with 9 bases that match TRBD2. CDR1 and CDR2 (germline): LGHNA, YNFKEQ. The V and J ends lost 0 bases and 4 bases, in that order; junction bases with no gene match: 7. This CDR3 has 17 amino acids. CDR3 amino acids: CASSQDRLAEGYNEQFF. As DNA, the CDR3 is TGTGCCAGCAGCCAAGATCGACTAGCGGAGGGGTACAATGAGCAGTTCTTC.

Remarks on this clonotype: At one end the junction does not follow the germline gene, possibly because of a read error. The chain couples TRBV10-3 to TRBJ2-3; 10 nucleotides agree with TRBD1. This CDR3 is 15 amino acids long. CDR1 and CDR2 from the germline V gene are ENHRY and SYGVKD. Written as DNA, the CDR3 is TGTGCCATCAGTCTAACCGGGACAGGGGTAGATACGCGGTATTTT. Translated: CAISLTGTGVDTRYF.

As to this clonotype: A much more abundant neighbour one base away suggests this may be a read error. This chain uses TRBV29-1 with TRBJ2-2, with D unresolved. The CDR3 is made up of 12 amino acids. V lost 5 bases and J 3 bases, leaving 7 bases between the germline ends. Germline CDR1 is SQVTM and CDR2 is ANQGSEA. CDR3 coding DNA: TGCAGCGTTACCTTGTACACCGGGGAGCTGTTTTTT. Translating it yields CSVTLYTGELFF.

In this sample, this clonotype turned up many times. The V gene is TRBV11-3, the J gene TRBJ2-1; TRBD2 matches at 12 bases. Per germline, CDR1 SGHNT and CDR2 YENEEA. The CDR3 extends over 20 amino acids. V shed 2 bases, J shed 0 bases, and the junction held 11 bases outside the gene matches. The CDR3: CASSLRASGRVPFSYNEQFF. The CDR3, as DNA: TGTGCCAGCAGCTTAAGGGCTAGCGGGAGGGTCCCGTTCTCCTACAATGAGCAGTTCTTC.

A note on this clonotype: One end of the junction is discordant with germline, which a read error may explain. The chain combines TRBV11-3 with TRBJ2-4; 9 bases align to TRBD2. Germline CDR1 is SGHNT and CDR2 is YENEEA. The CDR3 loop spans 18 amino acids. The CDR3 region is CAGSLGLAGEEAKDIQYF. The CDR3 DNA follows: TGTGCCGGCAGCTTGGGATTAGCGGGAGAGGAGGCCAAAGACATTCAGTACTTC. Based on the CDR3 plus reference TRBV11-3 and TRBJ2-4, the full variable domain is EAGVVQSPRYKIIEKKQPVAFWCNPISGHNTLYWYLQNLGQGPELLIRYENEEAVDDSQLPKDRFSAERLKGVDSTLKIQPAELGDSAVYLCAGSLGLAGEEAKDIQYFGAGTRLSVL.

Here the CDR3 DNA reads TGTGCCAGCAGCACCCGACGGACAGGGGGCGCCCATGGGGAGTACTTC. Protein: CASSTRRTGGAHGEYF. This rearrangement joins TRBV5-6 to TRBJ2-5; 11 bases line up with TRBD1. The CDR3 is made up of 16 amino acids. Germline V gives CDR1 SGHDT, CDR2 YYEEEE. The V segment lost 4 bases and the J segment 12 bases; nucleotides outside the gene matches: 17.

A note on this clonotype: The CDR3 carries no conserved terminal phenylalanine or tryptophan, so it likely arises from a read error. The rearrangement links TRBV11-2 to TRBJ2-2; tentative D call: TRBD2 (5 bases). Germline-derived CDR1 and CDR2 are SGHAT and FQNNGV. Trimming pared 0 bases from V and 5 bases from J, leaving 13 bases between. CDR3 size: 16 residues. The CDR3 reads CASSLDSAWETGELFL. In DNA, the CDR3 is TGTGCCAGCAGCTTAGATAGTGCGTGGGAGACCGGGGAGCTGTTTCTT.